The 30 T cell receptor beta chains below all came from one sample that was sequenced in a study of cytomegalovirus exposure and HLA in healthy donors. PCR employed 60 Vbeta and 13 Jbeta primers. TCRdb's copy holds only in-frame clones and misses some; the assay was immunoSEQ multiplex PCR. The sample lists about 130,000 clones; approximately 82% were seen once. Sequenced: PBMCs. The receptors come from a boy aged 2 to 10 in good health and CMV-seronegative.

The chain has TRBV5-4 and TRBJ1-2; D is ambiguous. V was pared by 4 bases and J by 8 bases, with 12 bases between. This CDR3 is 12 amino acids long. Per the germline V gene, CDR1 is SGHNT and CDR2 is YYREEE (reference sequence). The CDR3 DNA reads TGTGCCAGCAGCCCGCGGGGAGGCGGCTACACCTTC. Its translation is CASSPRGGGYTF.

The gene calls are TRBV5-4 and TRBJ2-7, with D possibly being TRBD2 (7 bases). V was clipped by 0 bases and J by 7 bases, with 14 bases between them. The CDR3 covers 14 residues. CDR1 SGHNT and CDR2 YYREEE come from the germline V gene (reference sequence). This CDR3 reads CASSLEQGRGEQYV. CDR3 DNA: TGTGCCAGCAGCTTGGAGCAGGGGAGGGGAGAGCAGTACGTC.

The rearrangement links TRBV4-3 to TRBJ1-1; D is undetermined. Germline CDR1 LGHNA, CDR2 YSLEER. V lost 1 base to trimming and J lost 4 bases, with 7 bases between them. The CDR3 length is 13 residues. The CDR3 nucleotides are TGCGCCAGCAGCCAAGGGTTGAGCACTGAAGCTTTCTTT. Its protein product is CASSQGLSTEAFF.

The chain employs TRBV5-1 and TRBJ1-2; D is perhaps TRBD1 (5 bases). The CDR3 contains 12 residues. Germline CDR1 is SGHRS and CDR2 is YFSETQ. V dropped 2 bases and J dropped 7 bases, with 9 bases sitting between them. The CDR3 reads CASSFDRRGYTF. The DNA for the CDR3 is TGCGCCAGCAGCTTCGACAGACGTGGCTACACCTTC. The whole variable domain, remainder taken from reference TRBV5-1 and TRBJ1-2, is KAGVTQTPRYLIKTRGQQVTLSCSPISGHRSVSWYQQTPGQGLQFLFEYFSETQRNKGNFPGRFSGRQFSNSRSEMNVSTLELGDSALYLCASSFDRRGYTFGSGTRLTVV.

The rearrangement uses TRBV7-6 and TRBJ2-3; no firm D call. The CDR3 has 14 amino acids. Trimming removed 2 bases at V and 2 bases at J, with 8 bases between. Germline V CDR1 and CDR2: SGHVS, FNYEAQ. CDR3 amino acids: CASSLYLPTDTQYF. CDR3 in DNA: TGTGCCAGCAGCTTATACCTACCCACAGATACGCAGTATTTT.

This clone was recorded only once. J is TRBJ1-2 and V is TRBV20-1, with D tentatively TRBD1 (5 bases). V was clipped by 3 bases and J by 6 bases, with 8 bases between them. Germline CDR1 and CDR2: DFQATT and SNEGSKA (reference sequence). This CDR3 comprises 11 residues. The DNA of the CDR3 is TGCAGTGCTAGCCAGGGAAATGGCTACACCTTC. Its translation is CSASQGNGYTF.

The V call is TRBV2, the J call TRBJ1-5; possibly TRBD1 for D (5 bases). The CDR3 contains 15 residues. Germline-derived CDR1 and CDR2 are SNHLY and FYNNEI. Between the trimmed V and J ends, which lost 6 bases and 6 bases, there was a span of 18 bases. In DNA form, the CDR3 reads TGTGCCAGCAGAGACATCCCGGGGGAGGGTCAGCCCCAGCATTTT. Translated, it gives CASRDIPGEGQPQHF.

This chain joins TRBV7-9 and TRBJ1-1; D possibly corresponds to TRBD1 (5 bases). The CDR3 is 14 residues long. CDR1 is SEHNR, CDR2 FQNEAQ, per germline (reference sequence). Trimming shortened V by 1 base and J by 3 bases, and 9 bases separated the two germline ends. CDR3 loop: CASSLDAGHTEAFF. The CDR3 bases are TGTGCCAGCAGCTTAGATGCAGGGCACACTGAAGCTTTCTTT. Full variable domain (remainder filled in from reference TRBV7-9 and TRBJ1-1): DTGVSQNPRHKITKRGQNVTFRCDPISEHNRLYWYRQTLGQGPEFLTYFQNEAQLEKSRLLSDRFSAERPKGSFSTLEIQRTEQGDSAMYLCASSLDAGHTEAFFGQGTRLTVV.

Here the CDR3 reads CASSPRQANTGELFF. The CDR3 bases are TGTGCCAGCTCACCGCGACAGGCGAACACCGGGGAGCTGTTTTTT. The chain is built from TRBV18 and TRBJ2-2; D perhaps matches TRBD1 (6 bases). Germline CDR1 reads KGHSH; CDR2 reads LQKENI. The V gene lost 3 bases and the J gene lost 0 bases, with 8 bases spanning the gap. This CDR3 spans 15 amino acids.

The chain recombines TRBV30 with TRBJ1-1; tentative D call: TRBD1 (6 bases). Germline CDR1 and CDR2: GTSNPN and SVGIG (reference sequence). The CDR3 is 13 residues long. Deletions cut 0 bases from V and 7 bases from J, with 12 bases between. CDR3 region: CAWSVGPGDEAFF. DNA for the CDR3: TGTGCCTGGAGTGTAGGGCCAGGGGATGAAGCTTTCTTT.

The rearrangement links TRBV6-5 to TRBJ1-1; no clear D gene. Per germline, CDR1 MNHEY and CDR2 SVGAGI. V was clipped by 9 bases and J by 1 base, with 9 bases between them. There are 12 residues in the CDR3. The CDR3 region is CASLIGNTEAFF. The CDR3 region has the DNA TGTGCCAGTCTCATCGGGAACACTGAAGCTTTCTTT.

J is TRBJ2-1 and V is TRBV5-1; 9 positions match TRBD2. Per germline, CDR1 SGHRS and CDR2 YFSETQ. Germline trimming cut 4 bases from V and 7 bases from J; bases unmatched to any gene: 6. The CDR3 covers 14 residues. In nucleotides, the CDR3 is TGCGCCAGCAGCCCCGTGGCGGGAGGGAATGAGCAGTTCTTC. Translation: CASSPVAGGNEQFF.

The chain joins TRBV27 to TRBJ1-5; TRBD1 matches at 8 bases. V gave up 4 bases and J gave up 3 bases; unmatched junction bases: 5. Per the germline V gene, CDR1 is MNHEY and CDR2 is SMNVEV (reference sequence). The CDR3 is 15 residues long. The CDR3 here is CASSSRTGYNQPQHF. The CDR3 DNA reads TGTGCCAGCAGTTCCCGGACAGGGTACAATCAGCCCCAGCATTTT.

This clone came up once. The V call is TRBV6-1, the J call TRBJ2-7; 13 bases are a match to TRBD2. Germline assignment: CDR1 MNHNS and CDR2 SASEGT. The J segment lost 4 bases and the V segment lost 6 bases, leaving 3 bases of the junction unmatched. This CDR3 has 14 residues. CDR3: CASRTSGGLYEQYF. DNA for the CDR3: TGTGCCAGCAGGACTAGCGGGGGGTTATACGAGCAGTACTTC.

The rearrangement uses TRBV10-3 and TRBJ1-5, with 8 positions matching TRBD1. The CDR3 consists of 13 residues. V lost 7 bases and J lost 5; bases outside the gene matches: 4. Looked up from germline, CDR1 is ENHRY and CDR2 is SYGVKD. DNA of the CDR3: TGTGCCATCAAAGACAGGGGTGATCAGCCCCAGCATTTT. It yields the protein CAIKDRGDQPQHF.

The chain recombines TRBV21-1 with TRBJ2-7; the table gives TRBD2 as D, unverified against the DNA. TRBV21-1 has pseudogene status. This CDR3 region has 19 residues. CDR3 nucleotide sequence: TGTGCCAGCAGCCCCCCGGGACTAGCGGACAACCAGGAGAAGGACGAGCAGTACGTC. It specifies CASSPPGLADNQEKDEQYV.

The sample holds one count of this clone. This chain links TRBV6-5 with TRBJ1-1; 7 nucleotides line up with TRBD1. V was pared by 5 bases and J by 8 bases, with 5 bases of the junction left unmatched. Germline V gene sequence: CDR1 MNHEY, CDR2 SVGAGI. CDR3 length equals 12 residues. CDR3 nucleotide sequence: TGTGCCAGCAGTCGGGGGACAGACGAAGCTTTCTTT. This codes for CASSRGTDEAFF.

The rearrangement links TRBV5-6 to TRBJ1-2; D call uncertain. This CDR3 is 14 amino acids long. Trimming pared 2 bases from V and 1 base from J, leaving 9 bases between. Germline V gives CDR1 SGHDT, CDR2 YYEEEE. This CDR3 is CASSFGSVNYGYTF. CDR3 in DNA: TGTGCCAGCAGCTTCGGCAGCGTTAACTATGGCTACACCTTC.

J is TRBJ1-2 and V is TRBV7-3; 7 bases match TRBD1. The J segment lost 8 bases and the V segment lost 2 bases, leaving 11 bases of the junction unmatched. The V gene's germline CDR1 is SGHTA and CDR2 FQGTGA. CDR3 length equals 15 residues. The DNA of the CDR3 is TGTGCCAGCAGCTTATTCGAGGGGGCAACGGAAGGCTACACCTTC. Its translation: CASSLFEGATEGYTF. Variable domain in full (rest from reference TRBV7-3 and TRBJ1-2): GAGVSQTPSNKVTEKGKYVELRCDPISGHTALYWYRQSLGQGPEFLIYFQGTGAADDSGLPNDRFFAVRPEGSVSTLKIQRTERGDSAVYLCASSLFEGATEGYTFGSGTRLTVV.

This clone has just one count. As DNA, the CDR3 is TGTGCCAGCAGTTACGACAGGGGGTTCACTGAAGCTTTCTTT. Translating gives CASSYDRGFTEAFF. The gene calls are TRBV2 and TRBJ1-1; 9 bases are a match to TRBD1. The CDR3 extends over 14 amino acids. From germline, CDR1 is SNHLY and CDR2 FYNNEI. The J segment lost 4 bases and the V segment lost 5 bases, leaving 5 bases of the junction unmatched.

The rearrangement joins TRBV28 to TRBJ2-3; TRBD2 matches 8 bases. This CDR3 spans 15 amino acids. V trimming: 7 bases; J trimming: 0 bases; junction bases outside the gene matches: 6. The germline CDR1 and CDR2 sequences are MDHEN and SYDVKM. DNA of the CDR3: TGTGCCAGCAATCGCGGGAGGACTAGCACAGATACGCAGTATTTT. It translates to CASNRGRTSTDTQYF.

This clone occurred once. The chain has TRBV6-6 and TRBJ2-3; D perhaps matches TRBD2 (5 bases). V was trimmed by 0 bases and J by 1 base, leaving 11 bases between them. The CDR3 spans 16 residues. Germline CDR1 reads MNHNY; CDR2 reads SVGAGI (reference sequence). CDR3 residues: CASSYSTEGGTDTQYF. In DNA, the CDR3 is TGTGCCAGCAGTTACTCGACCGAGGGAGGCACAGATACGCAGTATTTT.

The J gene is TRBJ2-5, the V gene TRBV5-6; 10 nucleotides align to TRBD2. There are 15 residues in the CDR3. The germline gives CDR1 SGHDT, CDR2 YYEEEE. The trim removed 9 bases at V and 5 bases at J, leaving 13 bases unmatched. In DNA, the CDR3 is TGTGCCACCGGCGAGAGCGGGAGGGAGGTGGAGACCCAGTACTTC. It codes for CATGESGREVETQYF.

The rearrangement uses TRBV7-3 and TRBJ2-2; 12 bases match TRBD2. From germline, CDR1 is SGHTA and CDR2 FQGTGA. J lost 8 bases, V lost 7 bases, and 8 bases had no gene match. The CDR3 is made up of 15 amino acids. CDR3 DNA: TGTGCCAGCACCCTGACTAGCGGGGGACGAGGGGAGCTGTTTTTT. This gives the protein CASTLTSGGRGELFF. The variable domain in full, completed from reference TRBV7-3 and TRBJ2-2, reads GAGVSQTPSNKVTEKGKYVELRCDPISGHTALYWYRQSLGQGPEFLIYFQGTGAADDSGLPNDRFFAVRPEGSVSTLKIQRTERGDSAVYLCASTLTSGGRGELFFGEGSRLTVL.

The rearrangement links TRBV7-6 to TRBJ1-2; TRBD1 matches at 8 bases. The CDR3 consists of 15 residues. Germline V gene data show CDR1 as SGHVS and CDR2 as FNYEAQ. V was pared by 0 bases and J by 5 bases, with 5 bases of the junction left unmatched. For the CDR3, the DNA is TGTGCCAGCAGCTTAGCTGGACAGGGACCATATGGCTACACCTTC. Protein: CASSLAGQGPYGYTF.

This clone appeared once. This chain uses TRBV2 with TRBJ1-2; the match to TRBD1 covers 7 bases. The CDR3 is made up of 15 amino acids. Per the germline V gene, CDR1 is SNHLY and CDR2 is FYNNEI. DNA of the CDR3: TGTGCGGTGAGCGTTCGGGACAGCATGATGAATGGCTACACCTTC. This sequence encodes CAVSVRDSMMNGYTF.

This clone has a handful of counts. The rearrangement joins TRBV10-3 to TRBJ1-4, with TRBD1 matching over 9 bases. The V segment lost 2 bases and the J segment 2 bases; nucleotides outside the gene matches: 0. The CDR3 has 15 residues. Germline V gene lookup returns CDR1 ENHRY and CDR2 SYGVKD. In DNA form, the CDR3 reads TGTGCCATCAGTGAGGACAGGGGGACTAATGAAAAACTGTTTTTT. The encoded protein is CAISEDRGTNEKLFF.

The chain uses TRBV25-1 and TRBJ2-2; 8 bases agree with TRBD1. The CDR3 spans 15 residues. Germline loops: CDR1 MGHDK, CDR2 SYGVNS. V gave up 6 bases and J gave up 3 bases; unmatched junction bases: 6. This CDR3 is CASRKDRVDTGELFF. The CDR3 nucleotides are TGTGCCAGCAGAAAGGACAGGGTTGACACCGGGGAGCTGTTTTTT. The whole variable domain, filled in from reference TRBV25-1 and TRBJ2-2, reads EADIYQTPRYLVIGTGKKITLECSQTMGHDKMYWYQQDPGMELHLIHYSYGVNSTEKGDLSSESTVSRIRTEHFPLTLESARPSHTSQYLCASRKDRVDTGELFFGEGSRLTVL.

The chain combines TRBV6-1 with TRBJ2-6, with 12 bases identical to TRBD1. Unmatched junction bases numbered 17, after V lost 1 base and J lost 4 bases. Per the germline V gene, CDR1 is MNHNS and CDR2 is SASEGT. The CDR3 covers 22 residues. CDR3 in amino acids: CASSEGGQGALLLWGGANVLTF. DNA for the CDR3: TGTGCCAGCAGTGAAGGGGGACAGGGGGCCCTATTACTCTGGGGGGGGGCCAACGTCCTGACTTTC.

The chain uses TRBV5-1 and TRBJ1-1, with no clear D. The CDR3 is made up of 15 amino acids. V lost 0 bases, J lost 2 bases, and 11 bases lay in between. Germline CDR1 SGHRS, CDR2 YFSETQ. The CDR3 DNA reads TGCGCCAGCAGCTTGGATGGAGGGTTAAACACTGAAGCTTTCTTT. It encodes CASSLDGGLNTEAFF.